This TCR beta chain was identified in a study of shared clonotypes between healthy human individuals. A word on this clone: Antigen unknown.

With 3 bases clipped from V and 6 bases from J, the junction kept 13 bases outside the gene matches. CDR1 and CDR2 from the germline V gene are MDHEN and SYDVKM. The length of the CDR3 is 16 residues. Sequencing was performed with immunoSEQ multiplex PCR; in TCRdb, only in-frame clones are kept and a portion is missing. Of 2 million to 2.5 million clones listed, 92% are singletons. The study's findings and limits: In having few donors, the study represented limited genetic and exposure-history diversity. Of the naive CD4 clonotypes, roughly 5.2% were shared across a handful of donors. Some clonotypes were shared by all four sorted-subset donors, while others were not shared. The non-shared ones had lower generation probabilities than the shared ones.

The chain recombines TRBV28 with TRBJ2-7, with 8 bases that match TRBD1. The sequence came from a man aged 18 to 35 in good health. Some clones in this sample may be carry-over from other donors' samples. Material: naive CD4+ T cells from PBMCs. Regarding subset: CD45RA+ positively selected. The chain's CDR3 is CASSFLRQGARSEQYF. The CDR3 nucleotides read TGTGCCAGCAGTTTTTTGCGGCAGGGGGCTCGGAGCGAGCAGTACTTC.